Below, 3 T cell receptor beta chains from the same sample are listed, as sequenced in a study of control samples from healthy donors and cancer patients. Data came from immunoSEQ multiplex PCR; TCRdb stores just in-frame clones and leaves some out. The sample carries approximately 100,000 clones, roughly 84% recorded once. The sequenced sample was PBMCs. The source of these receptors is a man in his 70s with lung cancer.

The chain combines TRBV7-9 with TRBJ2-7; a possible D gene is TRBD1 (5 bases). CDR1 is SEHNR and CDR2 is FQNEAQ in the germline V gene (reference sequence). CDR3 length: 14 amino acids. The V and J ends lost 3 bases and 1 base respectively, with 10 bases between them. The CDR3, as DNA: TGTGCCAGCAGCTTTGGGGCCAAATCCTACGAGCAGTACTTC. Its protein product is CASSFGAKSYEQYF.

The chain combines TRBV28 with TRBJ1-2; TRBD1 matches at 9 bases. Germline V lookup: CDR1 MDHEN, CDR2 SYDVKM. The CDR3 is made up of 13 amino acids. The ends lost 10 bases at V and 2 bases at J; junction bases unmatched: 5. The CDR3 DNA is TGTGCCACCCCCGGGACAGGGAACTATGGCTACACCTTC. Protein: CATPGTGNYGYTF.

V and J are TRBV7-9 and TRBJ2-2, with TRBD1 identical over 11 bases. This CDR3 contains 15 residues. Germline trimming cut 5 bases from V and 15 bases from J; bases unmatched to any gene: 14. Germline lookup yields CDR1 SEHNR and CDR2 FQNEAQ (reference sequence). CDR3 protein: CASSGTGGPEWLVFF. CDR3 in DNA: TGTGCCAGCAGCGGGACAGGGGGACCGGAGTGGTTGGTGTTTTTT.